Included here is one T cell receptor (beta chain) sequence, with context. Its matching antigen is unknown. Germline V gives CDR1 SEHNR, CDR2 FQNEAQ (reference sequence). Germline trimming cut 5 bases from V and 7 bases from J; bases unmatched to any gene: 19. The CDR3 extends over 18 amino acids. The data originate from a study of cytomegalovirus exposure and HLA in healthy donors. Study background: Genetic ancestry analysis placed 75% to 85% of the 398 donors that were genotyped in the Caucasian-associated cluster.

In the PCR, 60 Vbeta and 13 Jbeta primers were used. Sequencing was performed with immunoSEQ multiplex PCR; in TCRdb, only in-frame clones are kept and a portion is missing. Among 150,000 to 200,000 clones, 70% to 80% were seen once, and the ten largest hold approximately 0.39%. Overall study results and limits: An analysis done earlier found most TCR beta V segments productive about 87% or about 30% of the time. The availability of immune exposure information extended only to CMV serostatus. Despite most TCR sequences being rare, some public TCRs occurred in many donors.

The TCR originated in a male donor in good health and CMV-seropositive. The chain recombines TRBV7-9 with TRBJ1-2, with 10 bases identical to TRBD1. Sequenced sample: PBMCs. This chain's CDR3 is CASSPNPIGTGVKSGYTF. CDR3 coding DNA: TGTGCCAGCAGCCCAAACCCGATCGGGACAGGGGTTAAGTCTGGCTACACCTTC.